Sequencing of this T cell receptor (beta chain) was carried out in a study of blood T cells in healthy people across ages. Study-wide points: A roughly linear age-dependent decrease characterized TCR beta diversity per million T cells.

Donors gave around 10 milliliters of peripheral blood apiece. Per sample, at least 5 micrograms of total RNA were extracted. A second PCR of roughly 7 to 11 cycles used a sample-barcoded 5' primer and a J-beta primer mix. TCRdb re-derived calls from the 5' RACE reads in MiXCR, one entry per CDR3 protein. The table includes over 1,500,000 distinct CDR3 sequences, about 50% detected once. This clonotype was observed once. Its specificity is not known. Deletions cut 3 bases from V and 8 bases from J, with 17 bases between. Looked up from germline, CDR1 is LNHDA and CDR2 is SQIVND (reference sequence). The CDR3 is 15 amino acids.

J is TRBJ2-4 and V is TRBV19, with no clear D. Source material: blood. This TCR was recovered from a woman between 40 and 55 years old in good health. As DNA, the CDR3 is TGTGCCAGTAGTATGTTTAACAGCCCTTGGGACATTCAGTACTTC. Translation: CASSMFNSPWDIQYF.